This TCR beta chain derives from a study of immune evolution from preneoplasia to lung adenocarcinoma. Study-wide findings and caveats: Compared with EGFR-mutant or double wild-type lesions, KRAS-mutant nodules were more clonal. From normal lung to invasive adenocarcinoma, top clone frequencies appeared to decrease. Later-stage lesions appeared to have more T cells, more diversity, less clonality.

The assay was immunoSEQ multiplex PCR, and TCRdb's table has in-frame clones only and misses some. The sample includes several thousand clones, approximately 85% of them seen just once. Trimming removed 1 base at V and 2 bases at J, with 14 bases between. CDR3 length: 16 amino acids. The germline V gene encodes CDR1 SGHVS and CDR2 FNYEAQ. A remark on this clone: No antigen is known for it.

The clonotype was recovered from a person over 45 with lung adenocarcinoma. The chain combines TRBV7-6 with TRBJ2-5; maybe TRBD1 (6 bases). The sample consisted of FFPE invasive lung adenocarcinoma tissue. The CDR3 nucleotides are TGTGCCAGCAGCTTAGTTTCGACAGGACGGCAAGAGACCCAGTACTTC. Its protein product is CASSLVSTGRQETQYF.